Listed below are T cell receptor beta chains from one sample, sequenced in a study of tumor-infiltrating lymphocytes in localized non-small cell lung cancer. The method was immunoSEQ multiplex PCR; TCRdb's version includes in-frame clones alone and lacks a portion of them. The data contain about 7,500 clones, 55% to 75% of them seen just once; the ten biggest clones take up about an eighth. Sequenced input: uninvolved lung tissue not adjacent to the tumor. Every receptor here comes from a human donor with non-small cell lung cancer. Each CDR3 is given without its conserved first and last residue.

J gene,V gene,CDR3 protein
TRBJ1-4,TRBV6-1,ASSELGTVATNEKLF
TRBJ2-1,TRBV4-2,ASSQGLAGGQGEQF
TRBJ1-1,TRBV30,AWSGGGSGAF
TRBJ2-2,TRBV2,ASSPQESLNTGELF
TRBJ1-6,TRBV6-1,ASSGGGQPHSPLH
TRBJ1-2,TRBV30,AWTDGYAWGYT
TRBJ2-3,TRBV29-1,SVGRTSRDTQY
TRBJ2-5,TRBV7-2,ASSLGGLAGAPWYETQY
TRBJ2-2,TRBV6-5,ASSSTGLGTGELF
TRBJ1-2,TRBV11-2,ASSSPGGRYGYT
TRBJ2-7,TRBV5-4,ASSSEPYEQY
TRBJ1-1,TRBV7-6,ASSPRQGSRTEAF
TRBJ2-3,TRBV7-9,ASSLLAGPTDTQY
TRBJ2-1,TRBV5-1,ASSTYNEQF
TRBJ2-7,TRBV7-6,ASSPGPNYEQY
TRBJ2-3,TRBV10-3,AISKGDFSTDTQY
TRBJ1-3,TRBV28,ASSLLSSGNTIY
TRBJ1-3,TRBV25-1,ASSDVGQGPFGNTIY
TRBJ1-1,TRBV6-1,ASSEAAGTEAF
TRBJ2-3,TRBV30,AWRKREPNTQY
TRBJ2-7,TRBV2,ASQTGGERQY